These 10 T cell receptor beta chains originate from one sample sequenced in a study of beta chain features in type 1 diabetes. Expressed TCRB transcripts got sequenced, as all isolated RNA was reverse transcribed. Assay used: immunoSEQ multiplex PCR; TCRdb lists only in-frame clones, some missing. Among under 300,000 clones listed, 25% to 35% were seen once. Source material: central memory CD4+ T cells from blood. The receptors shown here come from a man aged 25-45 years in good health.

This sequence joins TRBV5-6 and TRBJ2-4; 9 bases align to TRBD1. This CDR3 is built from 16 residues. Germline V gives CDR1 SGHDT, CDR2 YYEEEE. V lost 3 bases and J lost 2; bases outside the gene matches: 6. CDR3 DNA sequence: TGTGCCAGCAGCTGGACCGGGACAGGGTCCAAAAACATTCAGTACTTC. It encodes CASSWTGTGSKNIQYF. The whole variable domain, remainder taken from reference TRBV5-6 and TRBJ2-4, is DAGVTQSPTHLIKTRGQQVTLRCSPKSGHDTVSWYQQALGQGPQFIFQYYEEEERQRGNFPDRFSGHQFPNYSSELNVNALLLGDSALYLCASSWTGTGSKNIQYFGAGTRLSVL.

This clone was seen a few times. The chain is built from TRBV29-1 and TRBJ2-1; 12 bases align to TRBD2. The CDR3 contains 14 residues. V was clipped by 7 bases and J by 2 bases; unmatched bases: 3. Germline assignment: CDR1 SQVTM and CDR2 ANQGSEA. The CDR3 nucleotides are TGCAGCGCCAGGACTAGCGGGACCTACAATGAGCAGTTCTTC. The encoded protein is CSARTSGTYNEQFF.

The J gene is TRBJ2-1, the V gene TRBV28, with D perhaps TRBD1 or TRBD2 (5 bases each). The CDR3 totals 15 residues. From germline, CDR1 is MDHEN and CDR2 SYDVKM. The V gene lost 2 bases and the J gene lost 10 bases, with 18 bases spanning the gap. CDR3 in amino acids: CASSLTGVGRDEQFF. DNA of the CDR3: TGTGCCAGCAGTTTAACGGGCGTAGGTCGGGACGAGCAGTTCTTC.

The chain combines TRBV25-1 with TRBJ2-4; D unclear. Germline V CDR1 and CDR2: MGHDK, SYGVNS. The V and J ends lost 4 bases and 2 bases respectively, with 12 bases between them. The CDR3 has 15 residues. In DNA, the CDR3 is TGTGCCAGCAGTGGGTTCAGTGGGCCCAAAAACATTCAGTACTTC. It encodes CASSGFSGPKNIQYF.

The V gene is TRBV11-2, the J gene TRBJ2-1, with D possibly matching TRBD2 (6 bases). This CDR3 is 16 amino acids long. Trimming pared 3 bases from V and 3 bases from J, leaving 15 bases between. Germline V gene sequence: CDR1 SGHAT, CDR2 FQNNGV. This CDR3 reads CASSFIQKAGYNEQFF. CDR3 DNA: TGTGCCAGCAGCTTTATACAAAAAGCGGGCTACAATGAGCAGTTCTTC.

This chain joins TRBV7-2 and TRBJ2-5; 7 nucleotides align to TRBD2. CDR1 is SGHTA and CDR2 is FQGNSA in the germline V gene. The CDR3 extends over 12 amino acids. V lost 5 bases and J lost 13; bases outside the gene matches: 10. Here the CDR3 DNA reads TGTGCCAGCAGCCCGATGGGGGGGTCTCCGTACTTC. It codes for CASSPMGGSPYF.

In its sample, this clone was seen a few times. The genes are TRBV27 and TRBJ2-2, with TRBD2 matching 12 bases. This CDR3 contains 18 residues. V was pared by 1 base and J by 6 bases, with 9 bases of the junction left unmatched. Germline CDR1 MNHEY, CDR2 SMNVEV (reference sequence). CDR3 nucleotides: TGTGCCAGCAGTTTATTCTTGAGACTAGCGGGAGTATCCGGGGAGCTGTTTTTT. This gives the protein CASSLFLRLAGVSGELFF.

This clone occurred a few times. CDR3 residues: CASSQDLAGTVNTEAFF. Written as DNA, the CDR3 is TGTGCCAGCAGCCAAGACCTAGCCGGGACAGTGAACACTGAAGCTTTCTTT. The rearrangement joins TRBV14 to TRBJ1-1; TRBD1 matches at 7 bases. The CDR3 totals 17 residues. CDR1 SGHDN and CDR2 FVKESK come from the germline V gene. J lost 0 bases, V lost 0 bases, and 7 bases had no gene match.

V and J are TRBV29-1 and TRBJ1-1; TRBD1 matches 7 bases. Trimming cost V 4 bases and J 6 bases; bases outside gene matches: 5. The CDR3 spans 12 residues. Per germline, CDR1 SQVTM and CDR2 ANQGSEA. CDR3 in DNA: TGCAGCGTTGGAGGGCAGGGGGCTGAAGCTTTCTTT. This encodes CSVGGQGAEAFF.

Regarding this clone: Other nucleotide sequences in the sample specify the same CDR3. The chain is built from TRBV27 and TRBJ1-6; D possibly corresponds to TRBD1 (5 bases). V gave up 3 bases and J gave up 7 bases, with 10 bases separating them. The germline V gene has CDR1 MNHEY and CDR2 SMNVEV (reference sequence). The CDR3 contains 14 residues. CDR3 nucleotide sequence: TGTGCCAGCAGTTTCGGGGGTCGGAATTCACCCCTCCACTTT. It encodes CASSFGGRNSPLHF.